This is a list of T cell receptor beta chains from one sample in a study of blood T cell repertoires in COVID-19. The assay was immunoSEQ multiplex PCR, and TCRdb's table has in-frame clones only and misses some. In the table there are about 81,000 clones, 89% of which are singletons. The material sequenced was peripheral blood. The receptor set was obtained from a man between 65 and 85 years old with active or convalescent COVID-19. The CDR3 runs from the conserved cysteine through the conserved F or W. A D gene is named only where the DNA matches it firmly. Some rows have no size entry. The others give once, few or many, or a class for an expanded clone.

TRBV6-4	18	NA	NA	TRBJ1-2	TGTGCCAGCAGTGATGCCCTACAGGGCGGTTCGTTGTGGTATGGCTACACCTTC	CASSDALQGGSLWYGYTF
TRBV7-2	12	NA	once	TRBJ2-7	TGTGCCAGCAGCTTATACTTCCACGAGCAGTACTTC	CASSLYFHEQYF
TRBV15	14	TRBD1	NA	TRBJ2-7	TGTGCCACCAGCAGAGGACAGGGACCCTACGAGCAGTACTTC	CATSRGQGPYEQYF
TRBV24-1	12	TRBD1	NA	TRBJ1-5	TGTGCCACCGGACAGGGCAATCAGCCCCAGCATTTT	CATGQGNQPQHF
TRBV6-5	14	NA	NA	TRBJ2-2	TGTGCCAGCAGGAGGACACCAAACACCGGGGAGCTGTTTTTT	CASRRTPNTGELFF
TRBV7-8	14	TRBD1	NA	TRBJ1-2	TGTGCCAGCAGCTCCAGGGGGCGAGGCTATGGCTACACCTTC	CASSSRGRGYGYTF
TRBV27	16	TRBD1	NA	TRBJ1-1	TGTGCCAGCACTTCACGGACAGGGGGCAGGAACACTGAAGCTTTCTTT	CASTSRTGGRNTEAFF
TRBV6-4	15	NA	NA	TRBJ1-2	TGTGCCAGCAGTGACTCGGCAGGGCGGTATGAAGGCTACACCTTC	CASSDSAGRYEGYTF
TRBV29-1	14	TRBD2	NA	TRBJ2-1	TGCAGCGTTGTGCGGGGGGAAACGGGAAATGAGCAGTTCTTC	CSVVRGETGNEQFF
TRBV28	13	NA	NA	TRBJ1-1	TGTGCCAGCAGTTTTGAGGGTATCACTGAAGCTTTCTTT	CASSFEGITEAFF
TRBV4-2	16	NA	NA	TRBJ1-4	TGTGCCAGCAGCCAAAATTTGAGGGCAACTAATGAAAAACTGTTTTTT	CASSQNLRATNEKLFF
TRBV5-4	14	TRBD1	NA	TRBJ2-2	TGTGCCAGCACGAGACAGGGGGGCACCGGGGAGCTGTTTTTT	CASTRQGGTGELFF
TRBV30	14	TRBD1	once	TRBJ1-5	TGTGCCTGGAGCGGGACAGTTAGCAATCAGCCCCAGCATTTT	CAWSGTVSNQPQHF
TRBV11-2	17	TRBD2	NA	TRBJ2-5	TGTGCCAGCAGCCCCTGGCAGGCTAGCGGGGCCCAAGAGACCCAGTACTTC	CASSPWQASGAQETQYF
TRBV20-1	14	NA	NA	TRBJ1-1	TGCAGTGCTAGTCCCGGGACATTGAACACTGAAGCTTTCTTT	CSASPGTLNTEAFF
TRBV6-5	11	NA	NA	TRBJ1-6	TGTGCCAGCGGGACACGGTCACCCCTCCACTTT	CASGTRSPLHF
TRBV28	16	NA	NA	TRBJ1-4	TGTGCCAGCAGTTTATTAGGGACATCAACTAATGAAAAACTGTTTTTT	CASSLLGTSTNEKLFF
TRBV27	13	NA	NA	TRBJ1-5	TGTGCCAGCAGCCGACAGGAGGATCAGCCCCAGCATTTT	CASSRQEDQPQHF
TRBV19	14	NA	NA	TRBJ1-6	TGTGCCAGTAACCCCCGGGGTTATAATTCACCCCTCCACTTT	CASNPRGYNSPLHF
TRBV11-2	16	NA	once	TRBJ1-1	TGTGCCAGCAGCTTACGTGGCGCGGCGAGTGGCACTGAAGCTTTCTTT	CASSLRGAASGTEAFF
TRBV7-9	15	TRBD2	NA	TRBJ2-3	TGTGCCAGCAGCTTAGCCGCGGGAGTCACAGATACGCAGTATTTT	CASSLAAGVTDTQYF
TRBV4-2	14	NA	NA	TRBJ1-5	TGTGCCAGCAGCCAAGTCAGGCCGGGGCAGCCCCAGCATTTT	CASSQVRPGQPQHF
TRBV5-4	14	TRBD1	NA	TRBJ2-7	TGTGCCAGCAGCTGGGGGACAGGGTTCTACGAGCAGTACTTC	CASSWGTGFYEQYF
TRBV30	14	TRBD1	NA	TRBJ2-7	TGTGCCTTCGACAGGGGGTCGTCCGCCTACGAGCAGTACTTC	CAFDRGSSAYEQYF